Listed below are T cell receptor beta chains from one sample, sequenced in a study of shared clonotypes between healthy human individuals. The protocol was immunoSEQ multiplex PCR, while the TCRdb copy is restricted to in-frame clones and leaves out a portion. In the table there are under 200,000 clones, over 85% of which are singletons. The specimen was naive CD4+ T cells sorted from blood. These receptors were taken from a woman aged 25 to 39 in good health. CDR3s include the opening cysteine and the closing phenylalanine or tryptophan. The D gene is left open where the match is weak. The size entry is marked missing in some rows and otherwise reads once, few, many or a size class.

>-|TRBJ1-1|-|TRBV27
TGTGCCAGCAGTTCCAAGGACAGAAAGAACACTGAAGCTTTCTTT
CASSSKDRKNTEAFF
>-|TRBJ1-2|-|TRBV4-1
TGCGCCAGCAGCCAAGATGTACAGGGAGCGTTAGGAGGCTACACCTTC
CASSQDVQGALGGYTF
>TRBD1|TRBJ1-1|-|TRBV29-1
TGCAGCGTCGGGCACAGGGGGCAGAAGGGTACTGAAGCTTTCTTT
CSVGHRGQKGTEAFF
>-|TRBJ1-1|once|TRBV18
TGTGCCAGCTCACCAGGTCGGGCCACTGAAGCTTTCTTT
CASSPGRATEAFF
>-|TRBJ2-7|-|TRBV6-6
TGTGCCAGCAGTCTAAAGGGATTAGGGGGCTACGAGCAGTACTTC
CASSLKGLGGYEQYF
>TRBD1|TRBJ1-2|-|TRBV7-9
TGTGCCAGCAACCCGGGACAGGGCAACTATGGCTACACCTTC
CASNPGQGNYGYTF
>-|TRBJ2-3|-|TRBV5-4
TGTGCCAGCCTGGGGCCGAGCACAGATACGCAGTATTTT
CASLGPSTDTQYF
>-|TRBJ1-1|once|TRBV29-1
TGCAGCGGGTGGGGGAAGGGTGGAACTGAAGCTTTCTTT
CSGWGKGGTEAFF
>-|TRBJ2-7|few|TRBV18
TGTGCCAGCACCAGCACAACCTCCTACGAGCAGTACTTC
CASTSTTSYEQYF
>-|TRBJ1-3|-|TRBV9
TGTGCCAGCAGCGTAGTCGGAGGGTCTGGAAACACCATATATTTT
CASSVVGGSGNTIYF
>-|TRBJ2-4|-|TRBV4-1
TGCGCCAGCAGCCAAGTGCTGGGACGAAACATTCAGTACTTC
CASSQVLGRNIQYF
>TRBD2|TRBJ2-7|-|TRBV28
TGTGCCAGCAGTCCCAAGAGGACTAGCAGCTACGAGCAGTACTTC
CASSPKRTSSYEQYF
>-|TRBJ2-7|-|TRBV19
TGTGCCAGTAGTCAACAACTGGACACTGTTATCTCCTACGAGCAGTACTTC
CASSQQLDTVISYEQYF
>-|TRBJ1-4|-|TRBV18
TGTGCCAGCTCACGACCGGGACAACCTAATGAAAAACTGTTTTTT
CASSRPGQPNEKLFF
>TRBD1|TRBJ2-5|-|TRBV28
TGTGCCAGCAGCCGAGACAGGGGAGAGACCCAGTACTTC
CASSRDRGETQYF
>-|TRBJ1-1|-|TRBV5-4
TGTGCCAGCAGCTTGGACCCGGGGTTGAACACTGAAGCTTTCTTT
CASSLDPGLNTEAFF
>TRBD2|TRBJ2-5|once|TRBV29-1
TGCAGCGTTGCATTAGCGGGCATAAAACAAGAGACCCAGTACTTC
CSVALAGIKQETQYF
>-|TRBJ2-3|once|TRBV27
TGTGCCAGCAGCCCCGGCCACACAGATACGCAGTATTTT
CASSPGHTDTQYF
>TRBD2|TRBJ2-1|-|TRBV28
TGTGCCAGCGGGACTAGCGGGAGGACCCACAATGAGCAGTTCTTC
CASGTSGRTHNEQFF
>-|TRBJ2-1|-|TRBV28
TGTGCCAGCAGTTTCCGTGGCTCTCCACTAGGTGAGCAGTTCTTC
CASSFRGSPLGEQFF
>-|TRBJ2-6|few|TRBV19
TGTGCCAGTAGTATATCTGGGACTGGGGCCAACGTCCTGACTTTC
CASSISGTGANVLTF
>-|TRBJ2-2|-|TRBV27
TGTGCCAGCAGTACACAACTGGCCGGAATCGCCGGGGAGCTGTTTTTT
CASSTQLAGIAGELFF
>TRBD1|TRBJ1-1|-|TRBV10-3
TGTGCCATCAGCCTACAGGGGGCTGGCACTGAAGCTTTCTTT
CAISLQGAGTEAFF
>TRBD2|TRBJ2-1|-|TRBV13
TGTGCCAGCAGCTTAGGGGCTAGCGGGAGTTACGGTGAGCAGTTCTTC
CASSLGASGSYGEQFF
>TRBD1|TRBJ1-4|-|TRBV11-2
TGTGCCAGCAGCTTAGGCCTGGACAGGGATACCGAAAAACTGTTTTTT
CASSLGLDRDTEKLFF
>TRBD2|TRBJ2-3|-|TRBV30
TGTGCCTGGAGTGTAGCTAGCGGGAGAAACGCGGATACGCAGTATTTT
CAWSVASGRNADTQYF
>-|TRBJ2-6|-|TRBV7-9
TGTGCCAGCAGCTTAAGGTCCAGGGCCGAGGGTGGGGCCAACGTCCTGACTTTC
CASSLRSRAEGGANVLTF
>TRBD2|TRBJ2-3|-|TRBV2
TGTGCCAGCAGTGAAAGTGGCGGGAGGCGAACGGATACGCAGTATTTT
CASSESGGRRTDTQYF
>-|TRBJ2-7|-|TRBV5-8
TGTGCCAGCAGTATAAAGGTCCCGGGGGCGAAATACTACGAGCAGTACTTC
CASSIKVPGAKYYEQYF
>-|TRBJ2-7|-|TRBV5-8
TGTGCCAGCAGTGGGGAACAGATGATGACCTACGAGCAGTACTTC
CASSGEQMMTYEQYF
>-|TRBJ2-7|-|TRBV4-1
TGCGCCAGCAGCCAACTTCCCGGGGGACAGACCTACGAGCAGTACTTC
CASSQLPGGQTYEQYF
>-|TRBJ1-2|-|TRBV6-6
TGTGCCAGCAGTTACGCAGGGAACTATGGCTACACCTTC
CASSYAGNYGYTF
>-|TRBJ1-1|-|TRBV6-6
TGTGCCAGCAGTGATTACACTGAAGCTTTCTTT
CASSDYTEAFF
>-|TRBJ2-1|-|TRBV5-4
TGTGCCAGCAGCGCGGGCGGGACACATAATGCCTACAATGAGCAGTTCTTC
CASSAGGTHNAYNEQFF
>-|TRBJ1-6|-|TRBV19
TGTGCCAGTAGTTCGGACAGTCATAATTCACCCCTCCACTTT
CASSSDSHNSPLHF